This TCR beta chain appears in the sequencing data of a study of CD8 T cells in ankylosing spondylitis. The CDR3 is made up of 15 amino acids. V lost 6 bases, J lost 3 bases, and 7 bases stayed unmatched. This clonotype came up many times. TCRdb redid the calling of the 5' RACE reads with MiXCR, one entry per CDR3 protein. This table holds around 300,000 distinct CDR3 sequences, about 9.9% found once. This clonotype was obtained from a female donor with ankylosing spondylitis or in good health (not recorded which). The sequenced sample was blood, either unsorted or a sorted T cell fraction (not recorded which). The chain uses TRBV12-3 or TRBV12-4 and TRBJ2-7; 11 bases are a match to TRBD1. The CDR3 is CASRTGTGGFYEQYF. The CDR3 coding sequence is TGTGCCAGCAGGACCGGGACAGGGGGTTTCTACGAGCAGTACTTC.